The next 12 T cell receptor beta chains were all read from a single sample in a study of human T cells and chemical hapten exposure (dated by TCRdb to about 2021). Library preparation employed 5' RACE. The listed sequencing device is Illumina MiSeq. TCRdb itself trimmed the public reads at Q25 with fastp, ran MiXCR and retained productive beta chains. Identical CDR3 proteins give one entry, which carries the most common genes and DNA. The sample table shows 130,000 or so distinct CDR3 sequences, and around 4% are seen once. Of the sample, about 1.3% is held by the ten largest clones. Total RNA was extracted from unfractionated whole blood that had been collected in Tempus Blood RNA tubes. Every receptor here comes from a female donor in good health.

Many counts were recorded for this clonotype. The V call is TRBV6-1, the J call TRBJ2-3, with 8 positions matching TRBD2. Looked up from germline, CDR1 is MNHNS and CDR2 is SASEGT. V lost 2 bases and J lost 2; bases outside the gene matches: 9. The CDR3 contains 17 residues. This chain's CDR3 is CASSEYGAGGSTDTQYF. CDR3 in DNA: TGTGCCAGCAGTGAATATGGGGCGGGGGGATCCACAGATACGCAGTATTTT.

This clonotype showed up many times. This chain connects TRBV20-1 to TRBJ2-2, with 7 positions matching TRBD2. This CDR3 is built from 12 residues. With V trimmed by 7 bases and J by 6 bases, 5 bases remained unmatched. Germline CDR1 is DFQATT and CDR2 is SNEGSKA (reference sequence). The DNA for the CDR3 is TGCAGTGTGTCAGGGAGGGCCGGGGAGCTGTTTTTT. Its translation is CSVSGRAGELFF.

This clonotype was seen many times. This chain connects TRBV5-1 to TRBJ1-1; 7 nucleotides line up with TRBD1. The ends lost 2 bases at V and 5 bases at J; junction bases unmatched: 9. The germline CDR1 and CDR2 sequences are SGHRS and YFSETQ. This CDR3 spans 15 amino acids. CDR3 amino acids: CASSLYETGVTEAFF. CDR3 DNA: TGCGCCAGCAGCTTATACGAAACAGGGGTTACTGAAGCTTTCTTT. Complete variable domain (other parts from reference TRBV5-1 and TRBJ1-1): KAGVTQTPRYLIKTRGQQVTLSCSPISGHRSVSWYQQTPGQGLQFLFEYFSETQRNKGNFPGRFSGRQFSNSRSEMNVSTLELGDSALYLCASSLYETGVTEAFFGQGTRLTVV.

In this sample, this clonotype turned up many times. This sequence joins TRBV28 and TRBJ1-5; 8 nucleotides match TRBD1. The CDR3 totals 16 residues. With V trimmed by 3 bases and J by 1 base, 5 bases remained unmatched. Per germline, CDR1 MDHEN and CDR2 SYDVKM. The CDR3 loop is CASSLARGLSNQPQHF. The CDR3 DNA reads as TGTGCCAGCAGTTTGGCCAGGGGGCTAAGCAATCAGCCCCAGCATTTT.

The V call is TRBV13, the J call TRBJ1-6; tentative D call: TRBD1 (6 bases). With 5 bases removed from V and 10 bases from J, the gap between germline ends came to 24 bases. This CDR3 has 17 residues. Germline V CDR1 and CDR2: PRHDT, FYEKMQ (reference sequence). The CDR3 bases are TGTGCCAGCAGCGTCCGGATTGGGGTCCAAGGGGGATCACCCCTCCACTTT. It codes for CASSVRIGVQGGSPLHF.

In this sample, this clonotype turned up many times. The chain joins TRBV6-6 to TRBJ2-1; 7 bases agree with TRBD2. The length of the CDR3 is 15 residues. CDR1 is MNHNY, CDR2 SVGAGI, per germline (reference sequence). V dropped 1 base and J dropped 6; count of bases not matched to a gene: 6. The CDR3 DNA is TGTGCCAGCAGTTACTTCCGCGGGGGTGGCAATGAGCAGTTCTTC. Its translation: CASSYFRGGGNEQFF.

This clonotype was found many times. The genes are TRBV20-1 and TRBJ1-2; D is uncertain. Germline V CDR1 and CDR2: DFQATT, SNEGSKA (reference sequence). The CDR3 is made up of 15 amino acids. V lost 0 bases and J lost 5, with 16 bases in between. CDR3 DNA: TGCAGTGCTAGAGAGGACGGGAGAGAGGAGTATGGCTACACCTTC. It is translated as CSAREDGREEYGYTF.

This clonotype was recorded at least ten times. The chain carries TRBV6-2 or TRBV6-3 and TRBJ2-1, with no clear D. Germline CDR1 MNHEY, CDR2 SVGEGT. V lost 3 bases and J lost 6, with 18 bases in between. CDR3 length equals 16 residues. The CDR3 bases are TGTGCCAGCAGTTATCCCCTGAGACACACTGCCAATGAGCAGTTCTTC. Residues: CASSYPLRHTANEQFF.

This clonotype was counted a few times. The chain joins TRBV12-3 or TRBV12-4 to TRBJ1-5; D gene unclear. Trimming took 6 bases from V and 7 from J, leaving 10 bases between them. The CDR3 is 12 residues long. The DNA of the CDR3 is TGTGCCAGCAGCCCGAGCCGGCAGCCCCAGCATTTT. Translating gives CASSPSRQPQHF.

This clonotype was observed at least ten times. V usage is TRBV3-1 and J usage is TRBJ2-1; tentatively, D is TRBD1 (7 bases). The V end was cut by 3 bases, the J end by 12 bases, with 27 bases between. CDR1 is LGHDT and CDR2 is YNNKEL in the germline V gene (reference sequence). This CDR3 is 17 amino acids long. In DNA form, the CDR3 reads TGTGCCAGCAGCCACCCCAGGGGGACTTTCGTAGGGGGTGGGCAGTTCTTC. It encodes CASSHPRGTFVGGGQFF.

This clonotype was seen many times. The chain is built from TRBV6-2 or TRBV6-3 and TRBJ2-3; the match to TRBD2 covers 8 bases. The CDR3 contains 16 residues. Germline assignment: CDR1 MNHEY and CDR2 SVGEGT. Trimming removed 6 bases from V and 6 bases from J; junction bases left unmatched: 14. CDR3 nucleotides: TGTGCCAGCAGCTCCGGGACTAGTCGGTTCGTGGATACGCAGTATTTT. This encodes CASSSGTSRFVDTQYF.

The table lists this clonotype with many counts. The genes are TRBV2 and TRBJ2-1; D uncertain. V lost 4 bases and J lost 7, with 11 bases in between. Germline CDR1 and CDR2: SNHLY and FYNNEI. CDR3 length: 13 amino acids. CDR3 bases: TGTGCCAGCAGTGTTTTTACTGGGAATGAGCAGTTCTTC. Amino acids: CASSVFTGNEQFF.